This T cell receptor beta chain originates from a study of blood T cell repertoires in COVID-19. Study as a whole: Samples came from the United States, Italy and Spain, spanning acute and convalescent COVID-19. Nucleic acid was either cDNA or gDNA, and it came from T cells, B-cell-depleted T cells, or PBMCs.

This clone occurred once. Under the authors' procedure: Reference gene primer amplification gave estimated nucleated cell counts. Some clones are missing from TCRdb's copy, which holds only in-frame ones; the method was immunoSEQ multiplex PCR. V and J calls and clone size are as listed in that table; D and trimming were resolved from the DNA. Of approximately 120,000 clones listed, 70% to 90% are singletons. This clonotype was sampled from a human donor in a cohort sampled during active COVID-19. Input material: peripheral blood.

The CDR3: CASSLSGARDSPLHF. DNA for the CDR3: TGTGCCAGCAGCTTATCAGGGGCTCGGGATTCACCCCTCCACTTT. The chain combines TRBV11-3 with TRBJ1-6; TRBD1 might be the D (6 bases). Trimming pared 2 bases from V and 8 bases from J, leaving 13 bases between. CDR1 and CDR2 (germline): SGHNT, YENEEA. The length of the CDR3 is 15 residues.